A single sample is the source of the 12 T cell receptor beta chains below, sequenced in a study of blood T cell repertoires in COVID-19. Generated by immunoSEQ multiplex PCR, the TCRdb table keeps only in-frame clones and is missing some. The sample carries roughly 110,000 clones, around 83% recorded once. Sequencing used peripheral blood. These receptors were obtained from a man aged 65-85 years with acute or convalescent COVID-19.

Here the CDR3 DNA reads TGTGCCAGCAGTTACAAGGGGGCGAACACTGAAGCTTTCTTT. Its protein product is CASSYKGANTEAFF. This chain uses TRBV6-6 with TRBJ1-1, with TRBD1 matching over 7 bases. From germline, CDR1 is MNHNY and CDR2 SVGAGI (reference sequence). The V and J ends lost 2 bases and 1 base, in that order; junction bases with no gene match: 1. CDR3 length equals 14 residues.

A note on this clone: This sample also contains other DNA sequences that code for the same CDR3. The rearrangement uses TRBV18 and TRBJ1-1; D perhaps matches TRBD1 (6 bases). V was cut by 3 bases and J by 1 base, with 6 bases left in between. The CDR3 has 13 amino acids. The germline CDR1 and CDR2 sequences are KGHSH and LQKENI. The DNA of the CDR3 is TGTGCCAGCTCACCGGGACAGAACACTGAAGCTTTCTTT. It is translated as CASSPGQNTEAFF.

The V gene is TRBV6-1, the J gene TRBJ2-6, with 7 bases aligning to TRBD1. The junction had 8 bases not matched to a gene; V was cut back by 3 bases and J by 0 bases. The germline V gene encodes CDR1 MNHNS and CDR2 SASEGT. The CDR3 length is 18 residues. Written as DNA, the CDR3 is TGTGCCAGCAGTGACAACAGGGGATTAAACTCTGGGGCCAACGTCCTGACTTTC. This gives the protein CASSDNRGLNSGANVLTF.

This chain joins TRBV7-9 and TRBJ1-3, with 7 bases identical to TRBD1. Looked up from germline, CDR1 is SEHNR and CDR2 is FQNEAQ (reference sequence). This CDR3 region has 14 residues. V trimming: 6 bases; J trimming: 4 bases; junction bases outside the gene matches: 6. The CDR3 is CASRYRGEGNTIYF. The CDR3 DNA reads TGTGCCAGCAGGTACAGGGGTGAAGGAAACACCATATATTTT.

On this clone: Compared with germline, one end of the junction differs, possibly owing to a read error. The genes are TRBV11-2 and TRBJ2-3; 9 nucleotides line up with TRBD1. Germline V gives CDR1 SGHAT, CDR2 FQNNGV. This CDR3 has 15 amino acids. DNA for the CDR3: TGTGCCAGCACCTTAGGACAGGGGTCCACAGATACGCAGTATTTT. This translates into CASTLGQGSTDTQYF.

This clone turned up a few times. This chain joins TRBV9 and TRBJ1-1; D not resolved. Germline loops: CDR1 SGDLS, CDR2 YYNGEE. V was clipped by 4 bases and J by 3 bases, with 13 bases between them. This CDR3 has 14 residues. As DNA, the CDR3 is TGTGCCAGCAGCCCGAGCGGCAGCTACACTGAAGCTTTCTTT. Its translation is CASSPSGSYTEAFF.

This chain links TRBV5-1 with TRBJ1-4, with 9 bases identical to TRBD1. This CDR3 spans 16 amino acids. Germline trimming cut 7 bases from V and 0 bases from J; bases unmatched to any gene: 7. The germline CDR1 and CDR2 sequences are SGHRS and YFSETQ. The CDR3 protein is CASAQGQGATNEKLFF. In nucleotides, the CDR3 is TGCGCCAGCGCCCAGGGACAGGGTGCAACTAATGAAAAACTGTTTTTT.

V is TRBV28 and J is TRBJ1-2; a possible D gene is TRBD1 (5 bases). Germline CDR1 reads MDHEN; CDR2 reads SYDVKM. The CDR3 is made up of 15 amino acids. V was clipped by 6 bases and J by 8 bases, with 22 bases between them. The CDR3 is CASSPLVGGRGGYTF. In nucleotides, the CDR3 is TGTGCCAGCAGCCCATTGGTGGGGGGGAGAGGAGGCTACACCTTC.

The chain employs TRBV25-1 and TRBJ2-2; 9 nucleotides line up with TRBD2. CDR1 MGHDK and CDR2 SYGVNS come from the germline V gene. This CDR3 region has 14 residues. Trimming at V came to 3 bases and at J to 13 bases, leaving 9 bases not matched to a gene. The CDR3 bases are TGTGCCAGCAGTGACGCTAGCGGGGTGCGTGGGCTGTTTTTT. Its protein is CASSDASGVRGLFF.

This chain joins TRBV5-1 and TRBJ2-7; 10 nucleotides line up with TRBD1. The tail of the sequence fits TRBJ2-1 better, so the J call may be wrong. Germline V lookup: CDR1 SGHRS, CDR2 YFSETQ. CDR3 length: 14 amino acids. The CDR3 here is CASSPGQGRNEQFF. In DNA, the CDR3 is TGCGCCAGCAGCCCGGGACAGGGGAGGAATGAGCAGTTCTTC.

The CDR3 loop reads CASSEVPTGNQPQHF. CDR3 in DNA: TGTGCCAGCAGTGAAGTACCCACAGGGAATCAGCCCCAGCATTTT. This chain joins TRBV2 and TRBJ1-5; maybe TRBD1 (6 bases). The germline CDR1 and CDR2 sequences are SNHLY and FYNNEI. The CDR3 runs 15 residues. V gave up 1 base and J gave up 4 bases, with 11 bases separating them.

V is TRBV28 and J is TRBJ2-7, with D maybe TRBD2 (6 bases). Germline values: CDR1 MDHEN, CDR2 SYDVKM. CDR3 length equals 13 residues. Here the CDR3 reads CACLAVSSYEQYF. The CDR3 DNA is TGTGCATGCTTAGCGGTGAGCTCCTACGAGCAGTACTTC.